This TCR beta chain stems from a study of graft-versus-host responses after intestinal transplantation. Study-level information: Each transplant was multivisceral, liver-intestinal, or isolated intestinal. The study gave all recipients anti-thymocyte globulin induction, then tacrolimus and steroids for approximately three years.

A note on this clone: Its antigen is unidentified.

Here immunoSEQ multiplex PCR was the method, and the copy in TCRdb shows in-frame clones only, minus some. The sample consists of 85,000 to 90,000 clones, around nine tenths of them appearing once. This CDR3 comprises 17 residues. Germline CDR1 reads GTSNPN; CDR2 reads SVGIG (reference sequence). V shed 1 base and J 0 bases; nucleotides not matched to a gene: 7. Findings of the study overall: Detected in recipient marrow were GvH clones, some of which were first observed in ileum or blood. Across patients carrying graft-donor T cell macrochimerism, allografts held high graft-versus-host to host-versus-graft clonal ratios.

V usage is TRBV30 and J usage is TRBJ1-5; 9 bases fit TRBD1. Specimen: unstimulated CD4+ T cells sorted from spleen or lymph node cells, collected before intestinal transplant. This TCR was sampled from a human donor who received an intestinal transplant. CDR3 nucleotides: TGTGCCTGGAGTGGGACAGGGGCTCCCATTAGCAATCAGCCCCAGCATTTT. Translated, it gives CAWSGTGAPISNQPQHF.